This T cell receptor beta chain was sequenced for a study of blood T cell repertoires in COVID-19. Study-level information: Specimens from acute and convalescent COVID-19 originated in the United States, Italy and Spain. PBMCs, B-cell-depleted T cells, or T cells were the source of the cDNA or gDNA that made up the material.

The Seattle patients, enrolled during active infection, were followed longitudinally. Authors' data handling: The authors estimated nucleated cell counts from reference gene primer amplification. Libraries were prepared by immunoSEQ multiplex PCR; TCRdb keeps only in-frame clonotypes and omits some of them. V and J calls and clone size are given by that table; D and trimming were obtained from the DNA. The sample has about 180,000 clones; about 83% are singletons. In this sample, this clone turned up a few times. The CDR3 sequence is 14 residues long. Per the germline V gene, CDR1 is SEHNR and CDR2 is FQNEAQ (reference sequence). V was clipped by 1 base and J by 13 bases, with 19 bases between them.

The clonotype comes from an older woman with COVID-19, enrolled during active disease. The chain links TRBV7-9 to TRBJ1-1; possibly TRBD1 for D (6 bases). Sequencing was performed on peripheral blood. The CDR3, as DNA: TGTGCCAGCAGCTTAGATGGGGGCTGGGGATTCGTTTTCTTT. This codes for CASSLDGGWGFVFF.